This T cell receptor (beta chain) derives from a study of monozygotic twins with inflammatory bowel disease. Overall study results and limits: Lower TCRbeta diversity (inverse Simpson) was seen in IBD patients than in healthy co-twins.

Following a re-call of the 5' RACE reads, TCRdb has one entry per CDR3 protein and lacks DNA. In total, the table holds about 380,000 distinct CDR3 sequences. Worth noting for this clonotype: What it binds is unknown.

CDR1 and CDR2 from the germline V gene are MNHEY and SMNVEV (reference sequence). This CDR3 has 15 amino acids. J is TRBJ2-1 and V is TRBV27; TCRdb returns TRBD1, unconfirmable since there is no DNA. Sequences were obtained from blood. The receptor was isolated from a human donor with ulcerative colitis or Crohn's disease, or a healthy co-twin of an affected twin (not recorded which). CDR3 amino acids: CASSLSGTGFNEQFF.